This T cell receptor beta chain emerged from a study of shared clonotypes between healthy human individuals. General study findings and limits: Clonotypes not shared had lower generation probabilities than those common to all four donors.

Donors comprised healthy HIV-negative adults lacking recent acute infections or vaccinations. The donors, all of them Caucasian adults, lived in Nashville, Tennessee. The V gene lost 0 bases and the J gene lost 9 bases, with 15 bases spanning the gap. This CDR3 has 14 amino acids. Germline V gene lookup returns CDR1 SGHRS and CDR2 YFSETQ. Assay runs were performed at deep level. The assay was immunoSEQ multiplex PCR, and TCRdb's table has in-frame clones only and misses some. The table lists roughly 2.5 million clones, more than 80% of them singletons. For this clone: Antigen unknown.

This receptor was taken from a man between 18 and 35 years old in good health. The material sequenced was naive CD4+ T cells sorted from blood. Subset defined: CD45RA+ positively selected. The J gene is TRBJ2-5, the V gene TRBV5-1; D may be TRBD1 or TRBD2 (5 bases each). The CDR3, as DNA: TGCGCCAGCAGCTTGGAGGGACCCGAAAGGTCCCAGTACTTC. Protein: CASSLEGPERSQYF.